This TCR beta chain was obtained from a study of blood T cell repertoires in COVID-19. Study details: The recovered donors of Cohort 3 showed two negative PCRs, clearance, or symptom resolution.

Residents of 24 US areas, aged roughly 18 to 89 years, made up the participants. Cohorts were based on clinical histories the participants reported. Per the original methods: It was from reference gene primer amplification that nucleated cell counts were estimated. Produced via immunoSEQ multiplex PCR; TCRdb's table is partial and in-frame only. Clonal size and the V and J genes are those of that table, whereas D and trimming came from the DNA. The sample shows hundreds of thousands of clones, about 90% of them seen only once. Sequenced: PBMCs or T cells enriched from blood (not recorded which). This clonotype was sampled from a man aged 40-49 years in a cohort exposed to, infected with or recovered from COVID-19 (not recorded which).

The CDR3, as DNA: TGTGCCAGCAGTTACTCGAGGGAGTATGGCTACACCTTC. Translation: CASSYSREYGYTF. The chain is built from TRBV6-5 and TRBJ1-2; no clear D gene. CDR3 size: 13 residues. Per germline, CDR1 MNHEY and CDR2 SVGAGI. The V end was cut by 0 bases, the J end by 5 bases, with 7 bases between.